The 8 T cell receptor beta chains listed next were all sequenced from one sample in a study of blood T cell repertoires in COVID-19. Profiling relied on immunoSEQ multiplex PCR, and the TCRdb table lists in-frame clones only, not all of them. The sample lists around 230,000 clones; roughly 90% were seen once. Sequenced input: peripheral blood. Receptors were obtained from a man between 25 and 39 years old who had recovered from COVID-19.

Here the CDR3 reads CASSLGLTPGNTIYF. The CDR3 DNA is TGTGCCAGCAGTTTGGGCCTCACCCCTGGAAACACCATATATTTT. This chain connects TRBV27 to TRBJ1-3; D not certain. V shed 3 bases and J shed 2 bases, with 11 bases lying between them. This CDR3 has 15 residues. Germline V gives CDR1 MNHEY, CDR2 SMNVEV (reference sequence).

The rearrangement uses TRBV6-6 and TRBJ2-3, with 11 bases matching TRBD1. The length of the CDR3 is 15 residues. V was pared by 5 bases and J by 3 bases, with 4 bases of the junction left unmatched. Germline V CDR1 and CDR2: MNHNY, SVGAGI (reference sequence). The CDR3 sequence is CASSRTGGLTDTQYF. The CDR3 nucleotides are TGTGCCAGCAGTCGGACAGGGGGCTTGACAGATACGCAGTATTTT.

CDR3 nucleotides: TGCGCCAGCAGCCGGACTAGCGGTATCACCGGGGAGCTGTTTTTT. It is translated as CASSRTSGITGELFF. This chain connects TRBV5-1 to TRBJ2-2, with 10 bases lining up with TRBD2. The CDR3 is 15 amino acids. V lost 4 bases to trimming and J lost 4 bases; unmatched junction nucleotides: 4. Germline CDR1 SGHRS, CDR2 YFSETQ.

This chain joins TRBV5-4 and TRBJ1-4, with a possible D match to TRBD1 (6 bases). Germline loops: CDR1 SGHNT, CDR2 YYREEE (reference sequence). Between the trimmed V and J ends, which lost 4 bases and 1 base, there was a span of 11 bases. CDR3 length: 15 residues. CDR3 in amino acids: CASSKGGVTNEKLFF. CDR3 in DNA: TGTGCCAGCAGCAAGGGGGGGGTAACTAATGAAAAACTGTTTTTT.

The rearrangement links TRBV25-1 to TRBJ2-1; D is perhaps TRBD1 (6 bases). CDR1 is MGHDK and CDR2 is SYGVNS in the germline V gene. This CDR3 is 14 amino acids long. V dropped 7 bases and J dropped 5 bases, with 15 bases sitting between them. CDR3 protein: CASKGVYGHNEQFF. The CDR3 bases are TGTGCCAGCAAGGGGGTTTACGGGCACAATGAGCAGTTCTTC. Variable domain in full (rest from reference TRBV25-1 and TRBJ2-1): EADIYQTPRYLVIGTGKKITLECSQTMGHDKMYWYQQDPGMELHLIHYSYGVNSTEKGDLSSESTVSRIRTEHFPLTLESARPSHTSQYLCASKGVYGHNEQFFGPGTRLTVL.

V gene TRBV4-2 combines with J gene TRBJ2-2, with 7 positions matching TRBD2. The CDR3 runs to 14 residues. The trim removed 1 base at V and 11 bases at J, leaving 7 bases unmatched. The V gene's germline CDR1 is LGHNA and CDR2 YNFKEQ. CDR3 protein: CASSQAIGGVELFF. In nucleotides, the CDR3 is TGTGCCAGCAGCCAAGCGATTGGGGGGGTAGAGCTGTTTTTT.

The chain recombines TRBV6-6 with TRBJ2-1; 8 bases line up with TRBD1. Germline loops: CDR1 MNHNY, CDR2 SVGAGI (reference sequence). The V segment lost 7 bases and the J segment 3 bases; nucleotides outside the gene matches: 2. This CDR3 has 13 amino acids. The CDR3 spells CASTGGFYNEQFF. CDR3 DNA sequence: TGTGCCAGCACAGGGGGCTTCTACAATGAGCAGTTCTTC.

V usage is TRBV7-2 and J usage is TRBJ1-5; D not resolved. The CDR3 has 15 amino acids. Germline loops: CDR1 SGHTA, CDR2 FQGNSA. Trimming stripped 2 bases from V and 4 bases from J, with 12 bases between. This CDR3 reads CASSLSYGENQPQHF. CDR3 DNA sequence: TGTGCCAGCAGCTTAAGTTACGGGGAGAATCAGCCCCAGCATTTT. The full variable domain, with the rest looked up from reference TRBV7-2 and TRBJ1-5, is GAGVSQSPSNKVTEKGKDVELRCDPISGHTALYWYRQSLGQGLEFLIYFQGNSAPDKSGLPSDRFSAERTGGSVSTLTIQRTQQEDSAVYLCASSLSYGENQPQHFGDGTRLSIL.